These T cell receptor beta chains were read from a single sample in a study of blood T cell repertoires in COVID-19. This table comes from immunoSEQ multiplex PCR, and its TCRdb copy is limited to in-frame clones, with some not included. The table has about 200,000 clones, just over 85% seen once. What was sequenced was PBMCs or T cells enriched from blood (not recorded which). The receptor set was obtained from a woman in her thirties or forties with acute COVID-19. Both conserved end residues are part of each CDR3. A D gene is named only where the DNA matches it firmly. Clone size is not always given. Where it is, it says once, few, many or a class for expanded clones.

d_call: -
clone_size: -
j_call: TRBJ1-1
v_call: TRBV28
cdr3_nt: TGTGCCAGCAGTTCCCCGACAGAGAACACTGAAGCTTTCTTT
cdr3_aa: CASSSPTENTEAFF

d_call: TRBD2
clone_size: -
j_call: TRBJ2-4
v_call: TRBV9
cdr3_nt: TGTGCCAGCAGCGTAATGGTAGCGGGGCCTAAAAACATTCAGTACTTC
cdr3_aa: CASSVMVAGPKNIQYF

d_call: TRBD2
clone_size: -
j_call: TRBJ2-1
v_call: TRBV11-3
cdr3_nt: TGTGCCGCTAGCGGGAGTGGCGATGAGCAGTTCTTC
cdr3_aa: CAASGSGDEQFF

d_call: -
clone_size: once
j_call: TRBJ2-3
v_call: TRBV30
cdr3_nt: TGTGCCTGTCCCCGAGAGGTTGGCACAGATACGCAGTATTTT
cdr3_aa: CACPREVGTDTQYF

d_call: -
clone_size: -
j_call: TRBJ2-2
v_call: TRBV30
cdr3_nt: TGTGCCTGGAACCCGATGGCTTACACCGGGGAGCTGTTTTTT
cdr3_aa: CAWNPMAYTGELFF

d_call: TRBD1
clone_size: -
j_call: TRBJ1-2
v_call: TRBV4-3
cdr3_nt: TGCGCCAGCAGCCAACGCGAAGGGGGCAACTATGGCTACACCTTC
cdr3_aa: CASSQREGGNYGYTF

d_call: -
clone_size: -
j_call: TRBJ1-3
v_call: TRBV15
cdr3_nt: TGTGCCACCAGCAGAGATCGGGGTGGAGTTTCTGGAAACACCATATATTTT
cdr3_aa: CATSRDRGGVSGNTIYF

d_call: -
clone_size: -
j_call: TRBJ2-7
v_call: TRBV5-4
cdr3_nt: TGTGCCAGCAGCTTGGCAGACACCTACGAGCAGTACTTC
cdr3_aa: CASSLADTYEQYF

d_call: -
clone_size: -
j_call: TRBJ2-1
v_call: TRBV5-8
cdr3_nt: TGTGCCAGCGGTCAGGGGAATTCTGCGAGCTCCTACAATGAGCAGTTCTTC
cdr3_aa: CASGQGNSASSYNEQFF

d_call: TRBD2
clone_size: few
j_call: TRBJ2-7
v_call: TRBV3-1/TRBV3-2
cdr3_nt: TGTGCCAGCAGCCAACTAGCGGGAGGAACCTCCTACGAGCAGTACTTC
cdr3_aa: CASSQLAGGTSYEQYF

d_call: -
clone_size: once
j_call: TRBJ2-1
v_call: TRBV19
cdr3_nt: TGTGCCAGTAGCTTCCCCCAGGGGCCCTACAATGAGCAGTTCTTC
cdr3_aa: CASSFPQGPYNEQFF

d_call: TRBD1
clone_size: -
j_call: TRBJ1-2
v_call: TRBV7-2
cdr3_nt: TGTGCCAGCAGCTTAGCGACAGGGAACTATGGCTACACCTTC
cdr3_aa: CASSLATGNYGYTF

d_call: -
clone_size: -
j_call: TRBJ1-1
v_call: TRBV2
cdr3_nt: TGTGCCAGCACTATCCGGCGTGTTCAGCGGGGCGGTATGAACACTGAAGCTTTCTTT
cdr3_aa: CASTIRRVQRGGMNTEAFF

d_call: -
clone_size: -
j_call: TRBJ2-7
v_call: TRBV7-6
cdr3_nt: TGTGCCAGCAGCCCCGGTTCTACCTACGAGCAGTACTTC
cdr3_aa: CASSPGSTYEQYF

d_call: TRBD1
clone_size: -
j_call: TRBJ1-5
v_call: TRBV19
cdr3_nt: TGTGCCAGTAGCAGACAGGGTCATAGCAATCAGCCCCAGCATTTT
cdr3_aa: CASSRQGHSNQPQHF

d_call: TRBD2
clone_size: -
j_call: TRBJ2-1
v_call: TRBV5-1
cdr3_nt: TGCGCCAGCAGCTTCCTAGCGGGAGTTAGGAATGAGCAGTTCTTC
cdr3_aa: CASSFLAGVRNEQFF

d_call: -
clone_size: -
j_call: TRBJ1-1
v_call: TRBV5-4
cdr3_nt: TGTGCCAGCAGCTCGACAGGCAACACTGAAGCTTTCTTT
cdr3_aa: CASSSTGNTEAFF

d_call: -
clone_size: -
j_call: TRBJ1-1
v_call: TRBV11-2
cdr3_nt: TGTGCCAGCAGCTTAGTGGTCTCCGGTCCTTCCACTGAAGCTTTCTTT
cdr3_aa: CASSLVVSGPSTEAFF

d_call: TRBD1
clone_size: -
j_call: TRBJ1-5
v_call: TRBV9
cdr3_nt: TGTGCCAGCAGCGGGGGGGACAGTCAGCCCCAGCATTTT
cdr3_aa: CASSGGDSQPQHF

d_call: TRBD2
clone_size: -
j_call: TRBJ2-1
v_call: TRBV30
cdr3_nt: TGTGCCTGGTCGGGCCTAGCGGCAAACAATGAGCAGTTCTTC
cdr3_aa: CAWSGLAANNEQFF

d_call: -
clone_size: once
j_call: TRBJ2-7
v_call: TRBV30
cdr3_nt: TGTGCCTGGAGCGACGGGAGTTCCTACGAGCAGTACTTC
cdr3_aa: CAWSDGSSYEQYF

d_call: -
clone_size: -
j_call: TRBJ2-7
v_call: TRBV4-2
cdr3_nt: TGTGCCAGCAGCCAAGAATATGGCGGGCCCTACGAGCAGTACTTC
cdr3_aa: CASSQEYGGPYEQYF